This TCR beta chain was sequenced in a study of lymphopenia after photon versus proton radiotherapy. Study-wide findings and caveats: Post-nadir diversity loss with photons came from oligoclonal expansion, particularly CD8+ Temra cells.

Germline assignment: CDR1 SQVTM and CDR2 ANQGSEA. J was trimmed by 0 bases and V by 1 base; bases with no gene match: 3. The CDR3 covers 15 residues. As to this clone: Its matching antigen is unknown.

Sequencing used immunoSEQ multiplex PCR; TCRdb keeps in-frame clones, though not all of them. The sample shows about 70,000 clones, roughly 90% of them seen only once. The sequence was collected from a middle-aged woman with cholangiocarcinoma. The J gene is TRBJ2-1, the V gene TRBV29-1; 7 nucleotides align to TRBD2. The sequenced sample was peripheral blood, obtained from a patient treated with photon-based radiotherapy. This chain's CDR3 is CSVEVGGSSYNEQFF. The CDR3 DNA follows: TGCAGCGTTGAAGTGGGCGGGAGCTCCTACAATGAGCAGTTCTTC.